These 10 T cell receptor beta chains came from one sample sequenced in a study of blood T cell repertoires in COVID-19. The protocol was immunoSEQ multiplex PCR, while the TCRdb copy is restricted to in-frame clones and leaves out a portion. The table lists about 76,000 clones, roughly 81% of them singletons. Sequenced sample: peripheral blood. The receptors were sampled from a man in his 60s with COVID-19, enrolled during active disease.

This clone was counted once. V is TRBV2 and J is TRBJ1-6, with unresolved D. The CDR3 contains 16 residues. The germline CDR1 and CDR2 sequences are SNHLY and FYNNEI. The ends were cut back, 4 bases at V and 5 bases at J, with 15 bases in the middle. The CDR3: CASSADVRRDNSPLHF. CDR3 DNA sequence: TGTGCCAGCAGTGCGGATGTCCGGAGGGATAATTCACCCCTCCACTTT. Combining the CDR3 with reference TRBV2 and TRBJ1-6 gives the whole variable domain EPEVTQTPSHQVTQMGQEVILRCVPISNHLYFYWYRQILGQKVEFLVSFYNNEISEKSEIFDDQFSVERPDGSNFTLKIRSTKLEDSAMYFCASSADVRRDNSPLHFGNGTRLTVT.

This clone was detected only a few times. The gene calls are TRBV30 and TRBJ1-4, with 7 bases aligning to TRBD1. CDR1 and CDR2 from the germline V gene are GTSNPN and SVGIG (reference sequence). V lost 3 bases and J lost 7; bases outside the gene matches: 5. The CDR3 sequence is 13 residues long. The CDR3 nucleotides read TGTGCCTGGAGCCAGGGGGTGGCTGAAAAACTGTTTTTT. This gives the protein CAWSQGVAEKLFF.

The V and J genes are TRBV4-1 and TRBJ2-1; 9 bases align to TRBD1. The V gene's germline CDR1 is MGHRA and CDR2 YSYEKL. The CDR3 has 22 amino acids. Unmatched junction bases numbered 21, after V lost 3 bases and J lost 0 bases. DNA for the CDR3: TGCGCCAGCAGCCAGGGGACAGGGTGGCGGACGGTCAGCGGGGACTCCTACAATGAGCAGTTCTTC. Encoded protein: CASSQGTGWRTVSGDSYNEQFF.

This sequence joins TRBV3-1 (or the pseudogene TRBV3-2) and TRBJ2-5; 7 bases are a match to TRBD2. Per germline, CDR1 LGHDT and CDR2 YNNKEL (reference sequence). This CDR3 has 14 residues. V lost 4 bases and J lost 1; bases outside the gene matches: 3. The CDR3 reads CASSLLAAQETQYF. Here the CDR3 DNA reads TGTGCCAGCAGCCTGCTAGCGGCCCAAGAGACCCAGTACTTC.

The V call is TRBV6-1, the J call TRBJ2-1; 15 nucleotides match TRBD2. The germline CDR1 and CDR2 sequences are MNHNS and SASEGT. The trim removed 3 bases at V and 14 bases at J, leaving 23 bases unmatched. The CDR3 extends over 20 amino acids. CDR3 in amino acids: CASSDGPGLAGGLYNEQEFF. CDR3 bases: TGTGCCAGCAGTGACGGTCCGGGACTAGCGGGGGGCCTATACAATGAGCAAGAGTTCTTC.

The rearrangement joins TRBV2 to TRBJ1-1; TRBD1 agrees at 7 bases. This CDR3 region has 15 residues. Germline trimming cut 2 bases from V and 5 bases from J; bases unmatched to any gene: 8. Germline CDR1 reads SNHLY; CDR2 reads FYNNEI. Here the CDR3 DNA reads TGTGCCAGCAGTGAAAAGGGACGGGGACAGACTGAAGCTTTCTTT. Translation: CASSEKGRGQTEAFF.

Only a few counts were recorded for this clone. This chain links TRBV11-2 with TRBJ1-4, with D tentatively TRBD1 (6 bases). Germline V CDR1 and CDR2: SGHAT, FQNNGV. The CDR3 has 14 amino acids. Trimming removed 5 bases at V and 1 base at J, with 8 bases between. In nucleotides, the CDR3 is TGTGCCAGCAGCCACAGGGTAACTAATGAAAAACTGTTTTTT. Translated, it gives CASSHRVTNEKLFF.

In this sample, this clone turned up once. The chain carries TRBV11-2 and TRBJ2-2, with 10 bases fitting TRBD2. This CDR3 comprises 15 residues. Unmatched junction bases numbered 6, after V lost 6 bases and J lost 5 bases. CDR1 SGHAT and CDR2 FQNNGV come from the germline V gene. The CDR3: CASRTLAGVTGELFF. The CDR3 bases are TGTGCCAGCAGGACGCTAGCGGGAGTGACCGGGGAGCTGTTTTTT.

The rearrangement uses TRBV18 and TRBJ1-4, with D possibly being TRBD1 (5 bases). The CDR3 runs 16 residues. Germline-derived CDR1 and CDR2 are KGHSH and LQKENI. Trimming pared 5 bases from V and 6 bases from J, leaving 19 bases between. This CDR3 is CASSSAGGLTYEKLFF. CDR3 sequence (DNA): TGTGCCAGCTCATCCGCGGGGGGGTTGACGTATGAAAAACTGTTTTTT.

This chain uses TRBV25-1 with TRBJ1-2; 11 bases agree with TRBD1. The length of the CDR3 is 14 residues. Germline V gene lookup returns CDR1 MGHDK and CDR2 SYGVNS. V was pared by 3 bases and J by 3 bases, with 0 bases of the junction left unmatched. In DNA, the CDR3 is TGTGCCAGCAGTGAGGGACAGGGGGACTATGGCTACACCTTC. Residues: CASSEGQGDYGYTF.